The 17 T cell receptor beta chains listed next were all sequenced from one sample in a study of blood T cell repertoires in COVID-19. Sequenced by immunoSEQ multiplex PCR; TCRdb stores in-frame clones only, minus some. The table records about 140,000 clones, 75% to 90% of them present only once. Material: peripheral blood. These receptors all stem from a woman between 50 and 59 years old with acute or convalescent COVID-19.

This clone was found a few times. V usage is TRBV3-1 (or the pseudogene TRBV3-2) and J usage is TRBJ1-1, with D perhaps TRBD1 (6 bases). Germline values: CDR1 LGHDT, CDR2 YNNKEL (reference sequence). The CDR3 extends over 14 amino acids. The ends were cut back, 3 bases at V and 2 bases at J, with 10 bases in the middle. CDR3 bases: TGTGCCAGCAGCCAGCCCAGGGGAAACACTGAAGCTTTCTTT. This sequence encodes CASSQPRGNTEAFF.

The chain couples TRBV6-5 to TRBJ1-1, with a weak D call TRBD1 (6 bases). CDR3 length equals 13 residues. V dropped 6 bases and J dropped 2 bases, with 10 bases sitting between them. CDR1 and CDR2 from the germline V gene are MNHEY and SVGAGI. The CDR3 is CASSRQDNTEAFF. The DNA for the CDR3 is TGTGCCAGCAGCCGACAGGACAACACTGAAGCTTTCTTT.

The CDR3 sequence: CASSLGRDTEAFF. Here the CDR3 DNA reads TGTGCCAGCAGTCTGGGGAGGGACACTGAAGCTTTCTTT. The chain couples TRBV2 to TRBJ1-1, with no clear D. The CDR3 runs 13 residues. CDR1 and CDR2 from the germline V gene are SNHLY and FYNNEI. The V end was cut by 5 bases, the J end by 3 bases, with 10 bases between. The full variable domain, in which reference TRBV2 and TRBJ1-1 provide the parts outside the CDR3, is EPEVTQTPSHQVTQMGQEVILRCVPISNHLYFYWYRQILGQKVEFLVSFYNNEISEKSEIFDDQFSVERPDGSNFTLKIRSTKLEDSAMYFCASSLGRDTEAFFGQGTRLTVV.

The chain carries TRBV10-3 and TRBJ2-6, with a weak D call TRBD1 (5 bases). The CDR3 covers 15 residues. The V and J ends lost 3 bases and 1 base respectively, with 7 bases between them. Germline loops: CDR1 ENHRY, CDR2 SYGVKD. CDR3 nucleotides: TGTGCCATCAGTGAAGGGGTTTCTGGGGCCAACGTCCTGACTTTC. This sequence encodes CAISEGVSGANVLTF.

The rearrangement joins TRBV29-1 to TRBJ2-7, with TRBD2 matching 7 bases. CDR3 size: 13 residues. CDR1 is SQVTM and CDR2 is ANQGSEA in the germline V gene. V lost 7 bases to trimming and J lost 4 bases; unmatched junction nucleotides: 10. CDR3 loop: CSALSGITYEQYF. The CDR3 DNA reads TGCAGCGCCCTGAGCGGGATAACTTACGAGCAGTACTTC.

This chain links TRBV30 with TRBJ1-4; TRBD1 matches 9 bases. V shed 3 bases and J 7 bases; nucleotides not matched to a gene: 6. Germline CDR1 is GTSNPN and CDR2 is SVGIG (reference sequence). This CDR3 has 14 residues. CDR3 coding DNA: TGTGCCTGGAGATGGGGGACAGGGTTTGAAAAACTGTTTTTT. Translating it yields CAWRWGTGFEKLFF.

V is TRBV4-1 and J is TRBJ1-5; D is perhaps TRBD1 (6 bases). CDR1 and CDR2 from the germline V gene are MGHRA and YSYEKL. The CDR3 extends over 14 amino acids. Trimming took 1 base from V and 5 from J, leaving 9 bases between them. CDR3 nucleotide sequence: TGCGCCAGCAGCCAAGCCCCAGGGGATCAGCCCCAGCATTTT. As protein: CASSQAPGDQPQHF.

The rearrangement links TRBV3-1 (or the pseudogene TRBV3-2) to TRBJ1-6; maybe TRBD1 (5 bases). Germline CDR1 LGHDT, CDR2 YNNKEL (reference sequence). V was shortened by 1 base and J by 4 bases, with 8 bases between the two germline ends. The CDR3 has 15 residues. The CDR3 spells CASSQAGIYNSPLHF. In DNA form, the CDR3 reads TGTGCCAGCAGCCAAGCAGGGATTTATAATTCACCCCTCCACTTT.

This clone was found once. The chain employs TRBV30 and TRBJ2-7; 8 nucleotides align to TRBD1. V gave up 5 bases and J gave up 2 bases; unmatched junction bases: 5. The CDR3 consists of 13 residues. Germline CDR1 and CDR2: GTSNPN and SVGIG (reference sequence). The CDR3: CAWAGQAAYEQYF. The CDR3 DNA is TGTGCCTGGGCGGGACAGGCCGCCTACGAGCAGTACTTC. Using reference TRBV30 and TRBJ2-7 for the parts outside the CDR3, the full variable domain is SQTIHQWPATLVQPVGSPLSLECTVEGTSNPNLYWYRQAAGRGLQLLFYSVGIGQISSEVPQNLSASRPQDRQFILSSKKLLLSDSGFYLCAWAGQAAYEQYFGPGTRLTVT.

This clone showed up just a few times. This chain connects TRBV20-1 to TRBJ2-7; possible D gene TRBD2, 5 bases. Germline CDR1 and CDR2: DFQATT and SNEGSKA (reference sequence). CDR3 length: 15 amino acids. V lost 3 bases, J lost 3 bases, and 18 bases lay in between. This chain's CDR3 is CSASLIGGRDYEQYF. CDR3 in DNA: TGCAGTGCTAGTTTAATCGGAGGACGTGACTACGAGCAGTACTTC.

The chain carries TRBV30 and TRBJ1-1, with a weak D call TRBD1 (6 bases). The CDR3 is 13 amino acids. V lost 2 bases and J 4 bases, leaving 11 bases between the germline ends. Germline CDR1 GTSNPN, CDR2 SVGIG (reference sequence). The CDR3 is CAWSTGYGTEAFF. In nucleotides, the CDR3 is TGTGCCTGGAGTACAGGGTACGGCACTGAAGCTTTCTTT.

The J gene is TRBJ2-5, the V gene TRBV2, with 9 bases fitting TRBD1. The CDR3 runs 16 residues. V shed 8 bases, J shed 5 bases, and the junction held 15 bases outside the gene matches. Germline CDR1 reads SNHLY; CDR2 reads FYNNEI. Written as DNA, the CDR3 is TGTGCCAGCCAAACCGGGACAGGGCGTCTTCTGGAGACCCAGTACTTC. Encoded protein: CASQTGTGRLLETQYF.

The chain joins TRBV7-2 to TRBJ2-7, with D possibly being TRBD2 (6 bases). V lost 3 bases, J lost 7 bases, and 10 bases lay in between. CDR3 length: 12 amino acids. The germline V gene has CDR1 SGHTA and CDR2 FQGNSA. DNA of the CDR3: TGTGCCAGCAGCTTGGGAGGTGGGGAGCAGTACTTC. This encodes CASSLGGGEQYF.

J is TRBJ2-2 and V is TRBV10-3; 13 positions match TRBD2. V lost 2 bases to trimming and J lost 3 bases; unmatched junction nucleotides: 9. The CDR3 sequence is 19 residues long. Per the germline V gene, CDR1 is ENHRY and CDR2 is SYGVKD. The CDR3 bases are TGTGCCATCAGTGAGCCTGGACTAGCGGGAGTCCCGGACACCGGGGAGCTGTTTTTT. Residues: CAISEPGLAGVPDTGELFF.

The chain couples TRBV24-1 to TRBJ2-5; 13 bases are a match to TRBD2. Germline V gene data show CDR1 as KGHDR and CDR2 as SFDVKD. With 10 bases clipped from V and 1 base from J, the junction kept 5 bases outside the gene matches. The CDR3 is made up of 15 amino acids. This chain's CDR3 is CATSGTSGVQETQYF. DNA for the CDR3: TGTGCCACTTCCGGGACTAGCGGGGTCCAAGAGACCCAGTACTTC.

This chain uses TRBV6-2 or TRBV6-3 with TRBJ1-1; perhaps TRBD1 as D (6 bases). Germline assignment: CDR1 MNHEY and CDR2 SVGEGT. V lost 2 bases and J 1 base, leaving 17 bases between the germline ends. There are 17 residues in the CDR3. CDR3 amino acids: CASSYRRGGLKNTEAFF. The CDR3 nucleotides are TGTGCCAGCAGTTACAGGCGGGGGGGCCTCAAGAACACTGAAGCTTTCTTT.

V and J are TRBV10-3 and TRBJ2-3; TRBD1 might be the D (6 bases). The CDR3 totals 18 residues. Trimming took 0 bases from V and 1 from J, leaving 17 bases between them. Germline V gives CDR1 ENHRY, CDR2 SYGVKD. The CDR3 region is CAISESPAGTRGTDTQYF. DNA of the CDR3: TGTGCCATCAGTGAGTCGCCAGCCGGGACACGGGGCACAGATACGCAGTATTTT.